This TCR beta chain was identified in a study of shared clonotypes between healthy human individuals. The germline V gene encodes CDR1 SGHNT and CDR2 YYREEE (reference sequence). The CDR3 spans 15 residues. The V end was cut by 0 bases, the J end by 7 bases, with 11 bases between. Cells designated naive CD8 were CD45RO-negative and were positively selected for CCR7, with terminally differentiated effector memory CD45RA+ cells excluded. TCRdb's copy holds only in-frame clones and misses some; the assay was immunoSEQ multiplex PCR. Of 1.5 million to 2.5 million clones listed, about 95% were seen once; the top ten hold 1% to 1.5%.

This clonotype originated in a man between 18 and 35 years old in good health. The rearrangement links TRBV5-4 to TRBJ1-6, with D possibly matching TRBD1 (5 bases). Specimen: naive CD8+ T cells sorted from blood. The chain's CDR3 is CASSLEHPGNSPLHF. In DNA, the CDR3 is TGTGCCAGCAGCTTGGAGCACCCAGGGAATTCACCCCTCCACTTT.